The T cell receptor (beta chain) under discussion was sequenced for a study of blood T cell repertoires in COVID-19. Libraries were prepared by immunoSEQ multiplex PCR; TCRdb keeps only in-frame clonotypes and omits some of them. The profile shows 150,000 to 250,000 clones, around 87% of them singletons. Germline lookup yields CDR1 SQVTM and CDR2 ANQGSEA. This CDR3 is built from 13 residues. The V segment lost 7 bases and the J segment 6 bases; nucleotides outside the gene matches: 6. The sequencing sample was made of PBMCs or T cells enriched from blood (not recorded which). This TCR derives from a woman aged 25-40 years who had recovered from COVID-19. The chain joins TRBV29-1 to TRBJ2-1, with 10 bases aligning to TRBD2. For the CDR3, the DNA is TGCAGCGCCATGCTAGCGGGAGTCAATGAGCAGTTCTTC. Translated, it gives CSAMLAGVNEQFF.